The rows below give T cell receptor beta chains drawn from one sample of a study of T cell responses to AZD1222 COVID-19 vaccine. Data came from immunoSEQ multiplex PCR; TCRdb stores just in-frame clones and leaves some out. This table has 93,000 or so clones, about nine tenths appearing once. The source was peripheral blood, collected on day 0 of AZD1222 vaccination. The receptors were sampled from an adult in good health. Both conserved end residues are part of each CDR3. The D gene is left open where the match is weak.

d_call j_call v_call cdr3_length cdr3_aa cdr3_nt
NA TRBJ2-7 TRBV5-8 17 CASSLEGVGLVSYEQYF TGTGCCAGCAGCTTGGAAGGGGTCGGTTTGGTCTCCTACGAGCAGTACTTC
NA TRBJ2-7 TRBV4-1 16 CASSQLMGAGSYEQYF TGCGCCAGCAGCCAACTTATGGGGGCTGGTTCCTACGAGCAGTACTTC
NA TRBJ2-5 TRBV7-2 13 CASSFFRGETQYF TGTGCCAGCAGCTTTTTTAGGGGGGAGACCCAGTACTTC
NA TRBJ2-2 TRBV5-1 13 CASSSRPGGELFF TGCGCCAGCAGCTCCCGCCCCGGCGGGGAGCTGTTTTTT
NA TRBJ2-7 TRBV7-9 14 CASSLGGAGNEQYF TGTGCCAGCAGCTTAGGTGGGGCAGGCAACGAGCAGTACTTC
TRBD2 TRBJ2-7 TRBV5-6 12 CASSPGLGEQYF TGTGCCAGCAGCCCGGGACTAGGCGAGCAGTACTTC
TRBD2 TRBJ2-2 TRBV15 14 CATRAGRVAGELFF TGTGCCACCAGAGCGGGGAGGGTCGCCGGGGAGCTGTTTTTT
NA TRBJ2-2 TRBV4-3 16 CASSQNRAANTGELFF TGCGCCAGCAGCCAAAACCGGGCCGCGAACACCGGGGAGCTGTTTTTT
TRBD1 TRBJ2-1 TRBV27 14 CASSWVRDRGVRFF TGTGCCAGCAGTTGGGTCCGGGACAGGGGGGTGCGGTTCTTC
NA TRBJ1-1 TRBV6-6 16 CASSYSIRASPSEAFF TGTGCCAGCAGTTACTCGATAAGGGCCTCTCCCAGTGAAGCTTTCTTT
NA TRBJ2-7 TRBV12-3/TRBV12-4 11 CASSPSYEQYF TGTGCCAGCAGTCCTTCCTACGAGCAGTACTTC